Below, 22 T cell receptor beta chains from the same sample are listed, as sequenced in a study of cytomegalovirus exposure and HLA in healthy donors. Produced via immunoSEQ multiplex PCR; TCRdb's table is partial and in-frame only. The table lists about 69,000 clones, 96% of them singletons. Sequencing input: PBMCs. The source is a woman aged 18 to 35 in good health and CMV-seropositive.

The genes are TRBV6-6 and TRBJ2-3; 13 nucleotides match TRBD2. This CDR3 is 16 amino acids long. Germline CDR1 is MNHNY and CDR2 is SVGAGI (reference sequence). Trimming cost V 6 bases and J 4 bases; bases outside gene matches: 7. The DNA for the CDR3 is TGTGCCAGCAGCCACGGACTAGCGGGAGCACCAGATACGCAGTATTTT. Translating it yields CASSHGLAGAPDTQYF.

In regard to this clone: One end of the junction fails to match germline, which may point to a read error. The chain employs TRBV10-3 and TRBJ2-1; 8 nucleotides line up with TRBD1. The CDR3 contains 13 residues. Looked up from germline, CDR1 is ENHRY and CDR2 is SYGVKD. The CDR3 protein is CAIGDRGNNEQFF. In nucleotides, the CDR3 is TGTGCCATCGGTGACAGGGGAAACAATGAGCAGTTCTTC.

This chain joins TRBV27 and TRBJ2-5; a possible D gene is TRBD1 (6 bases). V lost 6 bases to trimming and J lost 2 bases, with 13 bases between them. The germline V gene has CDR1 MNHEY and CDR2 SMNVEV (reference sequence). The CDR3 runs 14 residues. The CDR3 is CASRGQGLQETQYF. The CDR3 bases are TGTGCCAGCAGGGGACAAGGTCTACAAGAGACCCAGTACTTC.

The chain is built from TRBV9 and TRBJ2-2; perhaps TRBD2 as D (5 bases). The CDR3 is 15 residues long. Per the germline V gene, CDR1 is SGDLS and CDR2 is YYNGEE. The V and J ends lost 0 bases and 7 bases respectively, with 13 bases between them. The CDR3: CASSVGGSVSGELFF. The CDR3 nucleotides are TGTGCCAGCAGCGTAGGCGGTAGCGTGAGCGGGGAGCTGTTTTTT.

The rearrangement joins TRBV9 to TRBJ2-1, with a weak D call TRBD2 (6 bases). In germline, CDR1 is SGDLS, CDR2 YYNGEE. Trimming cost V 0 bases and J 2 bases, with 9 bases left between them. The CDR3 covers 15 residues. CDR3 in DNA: TGTGCCAGCAGCGTAGTAGGCGGGACCTACAATGAGCAGTTCTTC. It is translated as CASSVVGGTYNEQFF.

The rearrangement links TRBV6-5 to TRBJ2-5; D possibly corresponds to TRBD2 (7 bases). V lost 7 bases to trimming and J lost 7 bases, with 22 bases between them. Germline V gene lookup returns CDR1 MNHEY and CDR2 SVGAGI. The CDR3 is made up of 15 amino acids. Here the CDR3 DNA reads TGTGCCAGCACCCACTCGGGGGGCTCGGTGGGGACCCAGTACTTC. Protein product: CASTHSGGSVGTQYF.

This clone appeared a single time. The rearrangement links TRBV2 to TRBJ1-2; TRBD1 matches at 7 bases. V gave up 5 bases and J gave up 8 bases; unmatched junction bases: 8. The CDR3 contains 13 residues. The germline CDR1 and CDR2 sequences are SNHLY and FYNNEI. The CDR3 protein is CASSPGGWGGYTF. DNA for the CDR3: TGTGCCAGCAGTCCAGGGGGATGGGGCGGCTACACCTTC.

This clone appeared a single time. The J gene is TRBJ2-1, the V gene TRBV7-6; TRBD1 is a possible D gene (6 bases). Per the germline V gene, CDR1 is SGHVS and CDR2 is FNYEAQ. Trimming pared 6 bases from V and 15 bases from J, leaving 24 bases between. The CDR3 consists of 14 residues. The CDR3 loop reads CASRPLQGPRRWFF. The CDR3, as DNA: TGTGCCAGCAGACCACTACAGGGACCGCGTCGTTGGTTCTTC.

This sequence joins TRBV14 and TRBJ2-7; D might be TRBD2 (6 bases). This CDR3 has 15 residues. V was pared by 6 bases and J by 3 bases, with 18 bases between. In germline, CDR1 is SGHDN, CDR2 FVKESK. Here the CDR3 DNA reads TGTGCCAGCAGACCTCGAGGAGGGAGGTTCTACGAGCAGTACTTC. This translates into CASRPRGGRFYEQYF. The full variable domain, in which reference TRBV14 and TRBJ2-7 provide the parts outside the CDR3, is EAGVTQFPSHSVIEKGQTVTLRCDPISGHDNLYWYRRVMGKEIKFLLHFVKESKQDESGMPNNRFLAERTGGTYSTLKVQPAELEDSGVYFCASRPRGGRFYEQYFGPGTRLTVT.

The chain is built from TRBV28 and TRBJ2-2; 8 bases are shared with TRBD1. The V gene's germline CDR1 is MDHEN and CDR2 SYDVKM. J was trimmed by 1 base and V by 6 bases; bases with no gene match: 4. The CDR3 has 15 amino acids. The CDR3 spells CASRRTGRNTGELFF. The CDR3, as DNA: TGTGCCAGCAGAAGGACAGGGAGGAACACCGGGGAGCTGTTTTTT.

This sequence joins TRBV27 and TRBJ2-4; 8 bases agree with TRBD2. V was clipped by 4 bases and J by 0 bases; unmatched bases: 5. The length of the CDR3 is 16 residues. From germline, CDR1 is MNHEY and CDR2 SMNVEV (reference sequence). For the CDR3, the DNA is TGTGCCAGCAGTTCCCAGCGGGAGCAAGCCAAAAACATTCAGTACTTC. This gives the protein CASSSQREQAKNIQYF.

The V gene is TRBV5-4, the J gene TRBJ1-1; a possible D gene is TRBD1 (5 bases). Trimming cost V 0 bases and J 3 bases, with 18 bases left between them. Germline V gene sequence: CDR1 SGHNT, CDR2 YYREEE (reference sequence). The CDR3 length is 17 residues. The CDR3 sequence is CASSLEVGGGKDTEAFF. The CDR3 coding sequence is TGTGCCAGCAGCTTGGAAGTCGGGGGTGGTAAGGACACTGAAGCTTTCTTT.

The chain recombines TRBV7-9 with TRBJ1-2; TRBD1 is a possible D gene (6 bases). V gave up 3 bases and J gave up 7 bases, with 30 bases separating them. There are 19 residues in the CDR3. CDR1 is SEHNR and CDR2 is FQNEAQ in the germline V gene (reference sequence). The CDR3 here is CASSFPTPGTKVGVGGYTF. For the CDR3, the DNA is TGTGCCAGCAGCTTCCCTACCCCCGGGACAAAGGTGGGAGTAGGTGGCTACACCTTC.

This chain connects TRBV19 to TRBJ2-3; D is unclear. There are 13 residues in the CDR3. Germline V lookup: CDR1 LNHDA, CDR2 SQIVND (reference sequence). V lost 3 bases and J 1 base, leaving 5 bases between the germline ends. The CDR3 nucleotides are TGTGCCAGTAGTATCCCAGGCACAGATACGCAGTATTTT. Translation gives CASSIPGTDTQYF.

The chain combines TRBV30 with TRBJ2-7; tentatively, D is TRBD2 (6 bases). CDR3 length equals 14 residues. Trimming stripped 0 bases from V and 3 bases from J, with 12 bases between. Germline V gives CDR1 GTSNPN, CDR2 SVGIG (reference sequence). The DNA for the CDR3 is TGTGCCTGGAGTGTGGGTAGCGGATACTACGAGCAGTACTTC. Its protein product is CAWSVGSGYYEQYF.

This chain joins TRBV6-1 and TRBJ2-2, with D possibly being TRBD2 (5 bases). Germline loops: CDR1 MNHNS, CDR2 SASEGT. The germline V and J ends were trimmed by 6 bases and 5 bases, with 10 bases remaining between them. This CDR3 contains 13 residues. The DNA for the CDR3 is TGTGCCAGCAGATGGACTCATACCGGGGAGCTGTTTTTT. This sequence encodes CASRWTHTGELFF.

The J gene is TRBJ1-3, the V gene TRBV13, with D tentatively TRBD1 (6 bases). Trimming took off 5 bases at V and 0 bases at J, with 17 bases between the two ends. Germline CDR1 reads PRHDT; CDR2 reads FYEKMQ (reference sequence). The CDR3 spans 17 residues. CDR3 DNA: TGTGCCAGCAGCCCCATGACACAGGGCCCCTCTGGAAACACCATATATTTT. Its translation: CASSPMTQGPSGNTIYF. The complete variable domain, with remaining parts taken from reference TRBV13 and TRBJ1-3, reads AAGVIQSPRHLIKEKRETATLKCYPIPRHDTVYWYQQGPGQDPQFLISFYEKMQSDKGSIPDRFSAQQFSDYHSELNMSSLELGDSALYFCASSPMTQGPSGNTIYFGEGSWLTVV.

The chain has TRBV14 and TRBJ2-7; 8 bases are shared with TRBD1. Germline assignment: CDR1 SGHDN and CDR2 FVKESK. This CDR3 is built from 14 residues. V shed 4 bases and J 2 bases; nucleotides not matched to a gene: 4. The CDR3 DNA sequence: TGTGCCAGCAGCCTCGGGACAGGCACCTACGAGCAGTACTTC. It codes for CASSLGTGTYEQYF.

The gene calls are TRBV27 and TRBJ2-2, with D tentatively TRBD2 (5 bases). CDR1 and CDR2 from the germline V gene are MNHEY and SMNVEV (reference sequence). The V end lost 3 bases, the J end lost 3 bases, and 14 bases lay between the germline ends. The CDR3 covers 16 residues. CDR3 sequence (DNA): TGTGCCAGCAGTTTCCCTGGACGGGAAGACACCGGGGAGCTGTTTTTT. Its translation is CASSFPGREDTGELFF.

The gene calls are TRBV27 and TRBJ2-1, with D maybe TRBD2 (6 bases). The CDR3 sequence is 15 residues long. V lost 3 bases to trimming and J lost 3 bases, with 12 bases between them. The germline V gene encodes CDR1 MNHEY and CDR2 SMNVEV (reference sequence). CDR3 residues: CASSFGGNYYNEQFF. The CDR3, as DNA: TGTGCCAGCAGTTTCGGCGGGAACTACTACAATGAGCAGTTCTTC.

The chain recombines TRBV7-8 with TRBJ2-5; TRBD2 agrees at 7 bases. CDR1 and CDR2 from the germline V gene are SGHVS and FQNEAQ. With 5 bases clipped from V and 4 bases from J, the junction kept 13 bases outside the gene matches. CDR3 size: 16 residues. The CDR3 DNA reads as TGTGCCAGCAGCGACCTAGATTGGGGGGAGGGAGAGACCCAGTACTTC. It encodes CASSDLDWGEGETQYF.

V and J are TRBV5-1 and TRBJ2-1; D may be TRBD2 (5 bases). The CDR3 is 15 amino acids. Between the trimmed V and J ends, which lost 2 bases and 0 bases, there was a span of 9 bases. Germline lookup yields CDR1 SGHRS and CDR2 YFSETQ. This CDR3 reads CASSFRGPSYNEQFF. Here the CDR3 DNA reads TGCGCCAGCAGCTTCAGAGGGCCCTCCTACAATGAGCAGTTCTTC.